This T cell receptor (beta chain) was sequenced for a study of T cell responses to AZD1222 COVID-19 vaccine. Assay: immunoSEQ multiplex PCR; the TCRdb copy retains only in-frame clones and omits some. The sample includes 180,000 or so clones, about 91% of them seen just once. V was trimmed by 0 bases and J by 1 base, leaving 9 bases between them. The germline gives CDR1 LNHNV, CDR2 YYDKDF (reference sequence). The CDR3 contains 15 residues. Comments on this clone: Its antigen is undetermined.

Findings of the study overall: After the peak T cell response, and only then, were repertoires sampled. The reported proportion of spike-specific TCRs targeting unmutated variant regions was nearly half. The donor cohort was predominantly white British with a female majority, and clonal diversity may have been underestimated. Spike-specific TCR breadth and depth grew following two AZD1222 doses.

Specimen: peripheral blood, collected 28 days after the second AZD1222 dose. This TCR came from an adult who received the AZD1222 COVID-19 vaccine. The rearrangement joins TRBV15 to TRBJ1-1; D is unresolved. DNA of the CDR3: TGTGCCACCAGCAGAGATCTGGTAAAGAACACTGAAGCTTTCTTT. Residues: CATSRDLVKNTEAFF.